This is a list of T cell receptor beta chains from one sample in a study of radiotherapy plus CTLA-4 blockade in lung cancer. Sequencing was performed with immunoSEQ multiplex PCR; in TCRdb, only in-frame clones are kept and a portion is missing. The sample contains roughly 75,000 clones, under 85% of which appear only once. The material sequenced was peripheral blood, taken from a patient treated with radiotherapy plus ipilimumab. The receptors stem from a human donor with non-small cell lung cancer who had stable disease on radiotherapy plus ipilimumab. CDR3s include the opening cysteine and the closing phenylalanine or tryptophan. The D gene is left open where the match is weak. For some rows the clone size is stated as once, few or many, or as a class when expanded; others skip it.

>TRBJ2-6|.|TRBV7-2|.
TGTGCCAGCAGCTCGCTGCAGCAGGGGTCTGGGGCCAACGTCCTGACTTTC
CASSSLQQGSGANVLTF
>TRBJ1-2|.|TRBV28|.
TGTGCCAGCAGTTCCCCTCTTCGAAACTATGGCTACACCTTC
CASSSPLRNYGYTF
>TRBJ1-6|.|TRBV28|.
TGTGCCAGCAGTTTGGGGGCGGGCAATTCACCCCTCCACTTT
CASSLGAGNSPLHF
>TRBJ1-4|TRBD1|TRBV6-1|once
TGTGCCAGCAGTACCCGACAGGGGGAAGGTGAAAAACTGTTTTTT
CASSTRQGEGEKLFF
>TRBJ2-5|.|TRBV9|.
TGTGCCAGCAGCGGCCAAAGGTCCCGGACCCAAGAGACCCAGTACTTC
CASSGQRSRTQETQYF
>TRBJ1-5|.|TRBV15|.
TGTGCCACCAGCAGAGGGAGGGCCTCACCGGGGTTTGACATCAATCAGCCCCAGCATTTT
CATSRGRASPGFDINQPQHF
>TRBJ2-1|TRBD2|TRBV12-5|.
TGTGCTAGTGGTTTGGTGCCTCTAGCGGGGGGGCCAGGGAATGAGCAGTTCTTC
CASGLVPLAGGPGNEQFF
>TRBJ2-7|TRBD2|TRBV2|.
TGTGCCAGCAGCACTAGCGAACGCGAGCAGTACTTC
CASSTSEREQYF
>TRBJ1-6|.|TRBV7-2|.
TGTGCCAGCAGCTTAGGACAGAGGGCCGACCCCCTCCACTTT
CASSLGQRADPLHF
>TRBJ1-2|.|TRBV28|few
TGTGCCAGCAGTTTAAACGGCTATGGCTACACCTTC
CASSLNGYGYTF
>TRBJ1-2|TRBD1|TRBV11-2|.
TGTGCCAGCAGCTTAGTCTGGAGACAGGGAGACCCTAAGGCTGGCTACACCTTC
CASSLVWRQGDPKAGYTF
>TRBJ2-2|.|TRBV5-5|.
TGTGCCAGCAGCTTGGTGGGGGCGTTTACCGGGGAGCTGTTTTTT
CASSLVGAFTGELFF
>TRBJ1-6|TRBD1|TRBV7-6|once
TGTGCCAGCAGTCTTGACAGGGGACCGTCTAATTCACCCCTCCACTTT
CASSLDRGPSNSPLHF
>TRBJ2-1|.|TRBV28|.
TGTGCCAGCAGTTTGTCCTACAATGAGCAGTTCTTC
CASSLSYNEQFF
>TRBJ2-7|.|TRBV7-9|.
TGTGCCAGCAGCTTAGGATTCGGAGAGCAGTACTTC
CASSLGFGEQYF
>TRBJ1-3|TRBD1|TRBV11-2|.
TGTGCCAGCAGCTTCGACAGGGCGGGAAACACCATATATTTT
CASSFDRAGNTIYF
>TRBJ1-1|TRBD1|TRBV6-1|.
TGTGCCAGCAGCCAGGGGGGTCCTAACACTGAAGCTTTCTTT
CASSQGGPNTEAFF
>TRBJ2-1|.|TRBV6-4|.
TGTGCCAGCAGTGACGAGGAGGGTTCCTACAATGAGCAGTTCTTC
CASSDEEGSYNEQFF
>TRBJ2-2|.|TRBV14|once
TGTGCCAGCAGCCAATTTCAGGGAAGTGGGAACACCGGGGAGCTGTTTTTT
CASSQFQGSGNTGELFF
>TRBJ2-3|.|TRBV18|.
TGTGCCAGCTCACGGGACACCTCGCCAGATACGCAGTATTTT
CASSRDTSPDTQYF
>TRBJ1-1|TRBD1|TRBV6-4|.
TGTGCCAGCAGACAAGATGGGACAGGAGGGACTGAAGCTTTCTTT
CASRQDGTGGTEAFF
>TRBJ2-7|TRBD1|TRBV29-1|.
TGCAGCGTTGAAGATCCAGGGGGACAGGTTGCCTACGAGCAGTACTTC
CSVEDPGGQVAYEQYF
>TRBJ2-3|.|TRBV18|.
TGTGCCAGCTCACCAGGGTCACTTTTCGCAGATACGCAGTATTTT
CASSPGSLFADTQYF
>TRBJ2-1|.|TRBV19|.
TGTGCCAGTAGTTCCTACAGGGACAATGAGCAGTTCTTC
CASSSYRDNEQFF
>TRBJ2-3|TRBD2|TRBV5-8|.
TGTGCCAGCAGCTTGGTTGCGGGGGGAGATACGCAGTATTTT
CASSLVAGGDTQYF
>TRBJ2-2|.|TRBV7-3|few
TGTGCCAGCAGCCCAGGACAGCACACCGGGGAGCTGTTTTTT
CASSPGQHTGELFF
>TRBJ2-3|TRBD2|TRBV7-2|.
TGTGCCAGCAGCTTAGGGGGCGGGGGAGATACGCAGTATTTT
CASSLGGGGDTQYF
>TRBJ2-4|TRBD1|TRBV2|.
TGTGCCAGCAGTTTGACAGGGGCCTCCAAAAACATTCAGTACTTC
CASSLTGASKNIQYF
>TRBJ2-1|.|TRBV6-5|.
TGTGCCAGCAGTTACCGGTCCTCCTACAATGAGCAGTTCTTC
CASSYRSSYNEQFF
>TRBJ2-5|.|TRBV27|.
TGTGCCAGCAGTGCGAAGACCCAGTACTTC
CASSAKTQYF
>TRBJ1-2|.|TRBV4-3|.
TGCGCCAGCAGCCCGATCGACGGCGGCTATGGCTACACCTTC
CASSPIDGGYGYTF
>TRBJ2-2|TRBD1|TRBV7-2|.
TGTGCCAGCAGCGCCCGACAGGGGAAAAGGGAGCTGTTTTTT
CASSARQGKRELFF
>TRBJ1-5|TRBD1|TRBV28|.
TGTGCCAGCAGAGCCGGGACAGGGGGCAGTGCCCAGCCCCAGCATTTT
CASRAGTGGSAQPQHF
>TRBJ1-5|.|TRBV28|.
TGTGCCAGCAGTTTATCCCCCATAGGGGCTAGCAATCAGCCCCAGCATTTT
CASSLSPIGASNQPQHF
>TRBJ2-6|.|TRBV8-2|.
TGTGGCACAGACAGCAAGATAACACAAAGTCGGGCCAACGTCCTGACTTTC
CGTDSKITQSRANVLTF
>TRBJ2-7|.|TRBV19|.
TGTGCCAGTAGTCTGTCCCGCGGACCCCTCTACGAGCAGTACTTC
CASSLSRGPLYEQYF
>TRBJ1-3|.|TRBV6-6|.
TGTGCCAGCGCCCAGGGCGCTGGAAACACCATATATTTT
CASAQGAGNTIYF
>TRBJ1-1|.|TRBV14|.
TGTGCCAGCAGCCAAGATAGACCCGATACAGTAGCTTTCTTT
CASSQDRPDTVAFF
>TRBJ1-5|TRBD1|TRBV28|.
TGTGCCAGCAGTCTGATTCAGGGGGGGCAGCCCCAGCATTTT
CASSLIQGGQPQHF
>TRBJ1-3|TRBD1|TRBV6-1|once
TGTGCCAGCAGGCCACAGGGGACTGGAAACACCATATATTTT
CASRPQGTGNTIYF
>TRBJ2-5|TRBD2|TRBV6-1|few
TGTGCCAGCACCCCCGGGAGGAACAGTCAAGAGACCCAGTACTTC
CASTPGRNSQETQYF
>TRBJ2-4|.|TRBV5-5|.
TGTGCCAGCAGCTTGGTTCCAGGGCAAAACATTCAGTACTTC
CASSLVPGQNIQYF
>TRBJ2-1|.|TRBV5-5|.
TGTGCCAGCAGCCTGGACGTTTGGAATGAGCAGTTCTTC
CASSLDVWNEQFF
>TRBJ2-3|.|TRBV4-2|few
TGTGCCAGCAGCCAAGTAGCGATTAGCACAGATACGCAGTATTTT
CASSQVAISTDTQYF
>TRBJ1-6|TRBD1|TRBV28|.
TGTGCCAGCGGGATTACAGGGGCGCGGGGTTCACCCCTCCACTTT
CASGITGARGSPLHF
>TRBJ2-7|.|TRBV2|.
TGTGCCAGCAGTGATCGGGGGGCCGAGCAGTACTTC
CASSDRGAEQYF
>TRBJ1-4|.|TRBV30|.
TGTGCCTGGAGTGCCCTGGGACGTGAAAAACTGTTTTTT
CAWSALGREKLFF
>TRBJ1-1|.|TRBV10-1|once
TGCGCCAGCAGTGAGTCGGGGTCGAGTGTGACTGAAGCTTTCTTT
CASSESGSSVTEAFF
>TRBJ1-3|.|TRBV7-9|few
TGTGCCAGCAGCCCGTGGCCACAGGGTTCGGAGAACACCATATATTTT
CASSPWPQGSENTIYF
>TRBJ2-2|.|TRBV5-6|.
TGTGCCAGCAGCCAGGTGAACACCGGGGAGCTGTTTTTT
CASSQVNTGELFF
>TRBJ2-5|.|TRBV28|.
TGTGCCAGCAGTCCAGGGAATCAAGAGACCCAGTACTTC
CASSPGNQETQYF
>TRBJ2-7|.|TRBV18|few
TGTGCCAGCTCGGACGGGACATTGGGGGACACCTACTTC
CASSDGTLGDTYF
>TRBJ2-2|TRBD2|TRBV7-6|.
TGTGCCAGCAGCTTAGCGGGACTAGCGGGCCTGGGGGAGCTGTTTTTT
CASSLAGLAGLGELFF
>TRBJ1-2|.|TRBV6-1|.
TGTGCCACCACACAGGGAAGTGAAGGCTACACCTTC
CATTQGSEGYTF
>TRBJ2-7|.|TRBV27|.
TGTGCCAGCAGTTTCGCAGGGAGGAACGAGCAGTACTTC
CASSFAGRNEQYF
>TRBJ2-2|.|TRBV7-3|.
TGTGCCAGCAGCACGGGACACCTTACCGGGGAGCTGTTTTTT
CASSTGHLTGELFF